This TCR beta chain is from a study of monozygotic twins with cystic fibrosis. As to this clone: Its target is unknown.

General study findings and limits: In 13 of 16 pairs, V gene usage was closest to the co-twin's. Monozygotic CF twins shared more identical nucleotide clonotypes than unrelated patients.

The CDR3 is made up of 16 amino acids. V lost 0 bases and J 0 bases, leaving 11 bases between the germline ends. Looked up from germline, CDR1 is MNHEY and CDR2 is SVGAGI. The table came from immunoSEQ multiplex PCR; TCRdb's copy has only in-frame clones and leaves some out. The sample comprises 30,000 to 35,000 clones, roughly 66% of which are singletons, and 0.7% to 1% rests with the top ten. The sample taken for sequencing was blood. V gene TRBV6-5 combines with J gene TRBJ2-5; D unclear. The sequence came from a girl between 10 and 17 years old with cystic fibrosis. CDR3 sequence: CASSYSISPNQETQYF. CDR3 sequence (DNA): TGTGCCAGCAGTTACTCGATTTCGCCAAACCAAGAGACCCAGTACTTC.